The 22 T cell receptor beta chains below were found in one sample sequenced in a study of T cells in women clearing cervical HPV infection. TCRdb keeps only in-frame clones here, not all; method: immunoSEQ multiplex PCR. Here the sample table reports 15,000 to 20,000 clones. Sequences were obtained from blood buffy coat. The receptor source for this set is a woman between 18 and 69 years old with a cervical HPV16 infection that either progressed to CIN3+ or cleared (not recorded which).

Considering frequency, this clone is medium-sized. The read terminates 3 residues before the CDR3 end, so the remaining end is supplied by the germline J gene. This chain uses TRBV29-1 with TRBJ1-6; no clear D. Germline V gives CDR1 SQVTM, CDR2 ANQGSEA. Trimming left V 5 bases short and J 8 bases short, with 13 bases between. This CDR3 is 13 amino acids long. CDR3 DNA (partial): TGCAGCGTTCGGGCCACTAGGGATTCACCC. The encoded protein is CSVRATRDSP. The CDR3 reads in full as CSVRATRDSPLHF.

On this clone itself: The DNA ends 3 residues before the CDR3 does, and the rest of the CDR3 is filled in from the germline J gene. This rearrangement joins TRBV7-2 to TRBJ2-2, with D possibly being TRBD1 (5 bases). Trimming stripped 3 bases from V and 7 bases from J, with 9 bases between. This CDR3 is built from 13 residues. Germline V CDR1 and CDR2: SGHTA, FQGNSA. CDR3 protein: CASSLVGLGELFF. The DNA read from the CDR3 is TGTGCCAGCAGCTTGGTGGGGCTCGGGGAG.

A remark on this clone: From the germline J gene comes the end of the CDR3, since the read stops 3 residues before it. The J gene is TRBJ2-2, the V gene TRBV18, with 9 bases matching TRBD1. CDR3 length equals 15 residues. Germline CDR1 and CDR2: KGHSH and LQKENI. CDR3 DNA, as far as it was read: TGTGCCAGCTCCCAACCGGGACAGGGTCTCGGAAAG. This sequence encodes CASSQPGQGLGK. The CDR3 as a whole reads CASSQPGQGLGKLFF.

A note on this clone: The read comes to an end 3 residues before the CDR3 does, leaving the germline J gene to fill in the end. The chain has TRBV18 and TRBJ2-3; 9 nucleotides line up with TRBD1. CDR3 length: 16 amino acids. Germline V gene lookup returns CDR1 KGHSH and CDR2 LQKENI. CDR3 loop: CASSPLGTGLNQPQYF. CDR3 DNA (partial): TGTGCCAGCTCACCCCTAGGGACAGGGCTCAATCAGCCG.

Points on this clone: The CDR3 end is not reached by the read, which stops 3 residues before it; the germline J gene fills it in. The rearrangement joins TRBV30 to TRBJ2-1; D not certain. Germline CDR1 reads GTSNPN; CDR2 reads SVGIG (reference sequence). The length of the CDR3 is 11 residues. V gave up 3 bases and J gave up 9 bases, with 9 bases separating them. CDR3 region: CAWRLVVEQFF. Partial CDR3 DNA: TGTGCCTGGAGGCTAGTTGTTGAG.

For this clone: The sequence runs out 3 residues before the end of the CDR3; the remainder is reconstructed from the germline J gene. The gene calls are TRBV14 and TRBJ2-5; possible D gene TRBD2, 7 bases. Germline lookup yields CDR1 SGHDN and CDR2 FVKESK. The CDR3 sequence is 15 residues long. The V and J ends lost 4 bases and 4 bases respectively, with 16 bases between them. CDR3 protein: CASSPPGGGGETQYF. CDR3 DNA (partial): TGTGCCAGCAGCCCGCCCGGGGGCGGGGGAGAGACC.

A remark on this clone: Read coverage stops 3 residues before the CDR3 terminus; the germline J gene supplies the remainder. The V and J genes are TRBV7-8 and TRBJ2-1, with 9 positions matching TRBD1. Germline-derived CDR1 and CDR2 are SGHVS and FQNEAQ. The junction had 6 bases not matched to a gene; V was cut back by 5 bases and J by 4 bases. The CDR3 is made up of 15 amino acids. The CDR3 loop is CASSPGTGWYNEQFF. The covered CDR3 bases are TGTGCCAGCAGCCCTGGGACAGGGTGGTACAATGAG.

A note on this clone: The read ends 3 residues shy of where the CDR3 ends; the end is completed using the germline J gene. J is TRBJ2-4 and V is TRBV19; D perhaps matches TRBD1 (5 bases). CDR1 and CDR2 (germline): LNHDA, SQIVND (reference sequence). The CDR3 consists of 15 residues. CDR3 amino acids: CASSFQISGPGGQYF. Partial CDR3 DNA: TGTGCCAGTAGCTTCCAGATATCAGGGCCAGGTGGT.

As regards this clone: Sequencing ends 3 residues short of the CDR3 end; the germline J gene provides the rest. The chain uses TRBV7-9 and TRBJ2-3; maybe TRBD2 (6 bases). CDR1 SEHNR and CDR2 FQNEAQ come from the germline V gene (reference sequence). CDR3 length: 15 residues. CDR3 DNA, as far as it was read: TGTGCCAGCACTACGGGAAGGGGAGGACAAGAGACG. Protein: CASTTGRGGQET. The full CDR3 protein is CASTTGRGGQETQYF. The full variable domain, with the rest looked up from reference TRBV7-9 and TRBJ2-3, is DTGVSQNPRHKITKRGQNVTFRCDPISEHNRLYWYRQTLGQGPEFLTYFQNEAQLEKSRLLSDRFSAERPKGSFSTLEIQRTEQGDSAMYLCASTTGRGGQETQYFGPGTRLTVL.

For this clone: The sequenced fragment ends 3 residues before the CDR3 boundary, so the rest is inferred from the germline J gene. The V gene is TRBV19, the J gene TRBJ2-3; a possible D gene is TRBD1 (6 bases). V dropped 3 bases and J dropped 2 bases, with 12 bases sitting between them. The CDR3 sequence is 15 residues long. The germline V gene has CDR1 LNHDA and CDR2 SQIVND (reference sequence). The CDR3 here is CASSMAAGDTDTQYF. The DNA read from the CDR3 is TGTGCCAGTAGTATGGCGGCAGGGGACACAGATACG.

For this clone: Sequencing ends 3 residues short of the CDR3 end; the germline J gene provides the rest. The chain joins TRBV6-2 or TRBV6-3 to TRBJ1-6; 9 bases line up with TRBD1. Germline lookup yields CDR1 MNHEY and CDR2 SVGEGT. The CDR3 extends over 13 amino acids. V shed 6 bases and J 8 bases; nucleotides not matched to a gene: 2. The CDR3 bases that were read are TGTGCCAGCAGCTGGACAGGGGATTCACCC. This codes for CASSWTGDSP. The whole CDR3 reads CASSWTGDSPLHF.

As for this clone: One end of the junction varies from germline; a read error may be responsible. Read coverage stops 3 residues before the CDR3 terminus; the germline J gene supplies the remainder. The sample carries other DNA sequences with the same CDR3. The chain uses TRBV30 and TRBJ1-3; weak D call: TRBD1 (6 bases). Looked up from germline, CDR1 is GTSNPN and CDR2 is SVGIG (reference sequence). The CDR3 is made up of 13 amino acids. The CDR3: CAWVKGGGNTIYF. The DNA read from the CDR3 is TGTGCCTGGGTCAAAGGGGGAGGAAACACA.

Of note for this clone: The sequence runs out 3 residues before the end of the CDR3; the remainder is reconstructed from the germline J gene. This chain uses TRBV20-1 with TRBJ1-4, with D unresolved. Per the germline V gene, CDR1 is DFQATT and CDR2 is SNEGSKA (reference sequence). V lost 5 bases and J 6 bases, leaving 16 bases between the germline ends. The CDR3 spans 14 residues. The CDR3 protein is CSAPPGLRDEKLFF. The part of the CDR3 DNA that was read is TGCAGTGCTCCCCCAGGATTGCGTGATGAAAAA.

Regarding this clone: The CDR3 end lies 3 residues beyond the end of the read and is filled in from the germline J gene. The chain employs TRBV6-1 and TRBJ2-5; 9 nucleotides agree with TRBD1. Germline loops: CDR1 MNHNS, CDR2 SASEGT. This CDR3 region has 16 residues. The covered CDR3 bases are TGTGCCAGCAGTGAAGGGACGGGACAGGGACGGGGCACC. Its translation: CASSEGTGQGRGT. The full CDR3 protein reads CASSEGTGQGRGTQYF.

As regards this clone: The CDR3 end lies 3 residues beyond the end of the read and is filled in from the germline J gene. The rearrangement joins TRBV7-9 to TRBJ1-1; 11 nucleotides match TRBD1. The CDR3 is made up of 14 amino acids. Germline V CDR1 and CDR2: SEHNR, FQNEAQ (reference sequence). The DNA read from the CDR3 is TGTGCCAGCTGGAATTGGACAGGGGGCCTAGAA. It codes for CASWNWTGGLE. The whole CDR3 sequence is CASWNWTGGLEAFF. Combining the CDR3 with reference TRBV7-9 and TRBJ1-1 gives the whole variable domain DTGVSQNPRHKITKRGQNVTFRCDPISEHNRLYWYRQTLGQGPEFLTYFQNEAQLEKSRLLSDRFSAERPKGSFSTLEIQRTEQGDSAMYLCASWNWTGGLEAFFGQGTRLTVV.

Details on this clone: Read sequence stops 3 residues before the CDR3 end, and the germline J gene provides the missing end. This chain links TRBV4-2 with TRBJ1-5; D uncertain. The CDR3 contains 16 residues. V was trimmed by 0 bases and J by 6 bases, leaving 15 bases between them. The V gene's germline CDR1 is LGHNA and CDR2 YNFKEQ. The DNA read from the CDR3 is TGTGCCAGCAGCCAAGATCCAGGTATTTTCGGTCAGCCC. Translated, it gives CASSQDPGIFGQP. The CDR3, in full, reads CASSQDPGIFGQPQHF.

About this clone itself: The read terminates 3 residues ahead of where the CDR3 ends, so the germline J gene completes it. The chain recombines TRBV12-3 or TRBV12-4 with TRBJ2-7; 9 nucleotides agree with TRBD1. After removal of 6 bases from V and 5 bases from J, the junction contained 5 bases not matched to a gene. CDR3 length equals 13 residues. The CDR3 DNA, read in part, is TGTGCCAGCAGGGACAGGGGCAAGGACGAG. Translation gives CASRDRGKDE. The CDR3 as a whole reads CASRDRGKDEQYF.

Worth noting for this clone: With the read ending 3 residues before the CDR3 end, the germline J gene is used to fill in that end. This rearrangement joins TRBV7-9 to TRBJ1-1, with a tentative D call TRBD1 (6 bases). This CDR3 is 15 amino acids long. Looked up from germline, CDR1 is SEHNR and CDR2 is FQNEAQ (reference sequence). Incomplete CDR3 DNA: TGTGCCAGCAGCTTATCTAGCAGGGGCCAAAAGCTA. Translated, it gives CASSLSSRGQKL. The full CDR3 sequence reads CASSLSSRGQKLAFF.

Worth noting for this clone: A junction boundary mismatches the germline segment, possibly from a read error. The CDR3 end falls 3 residues outside the read, so it is completed with the germline J gene. The chain combines TRBV5-1 with TRBJ1-3, with 7 bases that match TRBD1. The germline gives CDR1 SGHRS, CDR2 YFSETQ. The CDR3 runs to 15 residues. The CDR3 protein is CASSLVGGGGDTIYF. The sequenced CDR3 bases are TGCGCCAGCAGCTTGGTAGGGGGCGGTGGAGACACC.

Details on this clone: Relative to the germline gene, one junction end is altered; a read error may explain this. Coverage ceases 3 residues before the CDR3 finishes, and the germline J gene fills in the end. Other nucleotide sequences from this sample produce the same CDR3. The chain uses TRBV7-7 and TRBJ1-3, with TRBD1 matching over 7 bases. This CDR3 region has 14 residues. Germline-derived CDR1 and CDR2 are SSHAT and FNYEAQ (reference sequence). The covered CDR3 bases are TGTGCCAGCAGCCCCGGGACAGTTGGAAACACG. Its protein product is CASSPGTVGNT. In full, the CDR3 is CASSPGTVGNTIYF.

For this clone: The read terminates 3 residues before the CDR3 end, so the remaining end is supplied by the germline J gene. The rearrangement joins TRBV19 to TRBJ1-2; D is unresolved. The CDR3 runs to 13 residues. Germline V gene data show CDR1 as LNHDA and CDR2 as SQIVND (reference sequence). CDR3 bases read: TGTGCCAGTGGCCAACGGAGCACAGATACC. Its translation is CASGQRSTDT. The entire CDR3 reads CASGQRSTDTYTF.

As regards this clone: The CDR3 end lies 3 residues beyond the end of the read and is filled in from the germline J gene. V is TRBV6-1 and J is TRBJ1-1, with a weak D call TRBD1 (6 bases). The V and J ends lost 4 bases and 5 bases respectively, with 14 bases between them. CDR3 length equals 14 residues. The V gene's germline CDR1 is MNHNS and CDR2 SASEGT. The CDR3 bases that were read are TGTGCCAGCAGTGGCTTGACAGGCAAAACTGAA. Its translation: CASSGLTGKTE. The whole CDR3 protein reads CASSGLTGKTEAFF.